These 5 T cell receptor beta chains originate from one sample sequenced in a study of T cell changes during pregnancy in multiple sclerosis. The method was immunoSEQ multiplex PCR; TCRdb's version includes in-frame clones alone and lacks a portion of them. The sample carries some 94,000 clones, roughly nine tenths recorded once. This specimen was peripheral blood, taken in the first trimester of pregnancy. The receptor source for this set is a female donor with multiple sclerosis, enrolled in a pregnancy study.

This clone was seen just once. CDR3 sequence (DNA): TGTGCCAGCAGCTTACAACGTCTAGGGGATGGTGCTGAAGCTTTCTTT. This sequence encodes CASSLQRLGDGAEAFF. The chain links TRBV7-2 to TRBJ1-1; D perhaps matches TRBD1 (5 bases). Germline assignment: CDR1 SGHTA and CDR2 FQGNSA. This CDR3 is 16 amino acids long. V lost 2 bases and J lost 6, with 19 bases in between.

The J gene is TRBJ1-2, the V gene TRBV15, with 10 bases matching TRBD1. V shed 1 base and J 0 bases; nucleotides not matched to a gene: 8. The CDR3 consists of 18 residues. Germline V CDR1 and CDR2: LNHNV, YYDKDF (reference sequence). CDR3 sequence reads: CATSRAHGQGGTNYGYTF. In DNA form, the CDR3 reads TGTGCCACCAGCAGAGCCCACGGACAGGGGGGGACTAACTATGGCTACACCTTC.

The genes are TRBV4-3 and TRBJ2-1, with TRBD2 identical over 13 bases. Per the germline V gene, CDR1 is LGHNA and CDR2 is YSLEER. With V trimmed by 0 bases and J by 6 bases, 14 bases remained unmatched. The CDR3 consists of 20 residues. The CDR3 protein is CASSQDLYPTSGRAANEQFF. The CDR3 DNA reads as TGCGCCAGCAGCCAAGATCTCTACCCCACTAGCGGGAGGGCCGCCAATGAGCAGTTCTTC.

The sample holds a few counts of this clone. This rearrangement joins TRBV19 to TRBJ2-2, with unresolved D. V was pared by 4 bases and J by 13 bases, with 13 bases between. From germline, CDR1 is LNHDA and CDR2 SQIVND (reference sequence). CDR3 length: 12 amino acids. CDR3 sequence: CASSTTSSGLFF. CDR3 DNA: TGTGCCAGTAGTACAACGTCGTCCGGGCTGTTTTTT.

The chain has TRBV9 and TRBJ2-1; possibly TRBD1 for D (6 bases). This CDR3 comprises 19 residues. Germline CDR1 and CDR2: SGDLS and YYNGEE. V shed 6 bases and J shed 1 base, with 26 bases lying between them. CDR3 protein: CASKERTARFLKSYNEQFF. CDR3 in DNA: TGTGCCAGCAAGGAAAGGACAGCTAGGTTCCTAAAATCCTACAATGAGCAGTTCTTC.